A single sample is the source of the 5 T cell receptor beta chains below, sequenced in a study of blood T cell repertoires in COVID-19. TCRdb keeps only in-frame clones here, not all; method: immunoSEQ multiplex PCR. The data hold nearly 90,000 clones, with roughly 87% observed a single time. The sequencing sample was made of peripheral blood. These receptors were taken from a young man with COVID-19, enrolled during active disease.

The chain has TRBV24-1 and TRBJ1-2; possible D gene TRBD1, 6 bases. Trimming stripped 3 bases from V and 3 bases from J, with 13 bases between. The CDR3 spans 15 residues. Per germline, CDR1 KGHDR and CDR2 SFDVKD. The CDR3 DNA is TGTGCCACCAGTGATCCCTTCAGGGGTGACTATGGCTACACCTTC. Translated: CATSDPFRGDYGYTF.

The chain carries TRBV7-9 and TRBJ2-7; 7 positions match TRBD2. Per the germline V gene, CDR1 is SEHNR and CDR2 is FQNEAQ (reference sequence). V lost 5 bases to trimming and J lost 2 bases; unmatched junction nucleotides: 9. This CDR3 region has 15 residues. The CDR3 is CASSPPGTTAYEQYF. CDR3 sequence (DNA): TGTGCCAGCAGCCCCCCCGGGACTACTGCCTACGAGCAGTACTTC.

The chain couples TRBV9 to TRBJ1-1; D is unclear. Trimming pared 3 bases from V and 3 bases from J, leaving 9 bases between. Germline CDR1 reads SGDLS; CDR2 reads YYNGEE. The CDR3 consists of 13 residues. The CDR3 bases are TGTGCCAGCAGCGCGAGGGAGGACACTGAAGCTTTCTTT. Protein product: CASSAREDTEAFF.

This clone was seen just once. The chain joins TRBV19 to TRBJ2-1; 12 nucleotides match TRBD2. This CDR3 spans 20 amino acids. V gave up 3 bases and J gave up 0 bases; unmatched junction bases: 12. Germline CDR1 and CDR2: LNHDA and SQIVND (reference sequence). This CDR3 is CASSIWGAPGLAGSYNEQFF. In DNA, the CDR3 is TGTGCCAGTAGTATTTGGGGGGCTCCGGGACTAGCGGGCTCCTACAATGAGCAGTTCTTC.

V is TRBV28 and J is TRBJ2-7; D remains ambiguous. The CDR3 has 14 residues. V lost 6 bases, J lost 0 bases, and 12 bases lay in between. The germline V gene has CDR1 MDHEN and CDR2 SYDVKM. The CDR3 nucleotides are TGTGCCAGCAGGGGTGGCGGAAGCTCCTACGAGCAGTACTTC. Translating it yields CASRGGGSSYEQYF. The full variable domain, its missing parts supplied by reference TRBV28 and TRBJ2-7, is DVKVTQSSRYLVKRTGEKVFLECVQDMDHENMFWYRQDPGLGLRLIYFSYDVKMKEKGDIPEGYSVSREKKERFSLILESASTNQTSMYLCASRGGGSSYEQYFGPGTRLTVT.